This TCR beta chain emerged from a study of Graves' ophthalmopathy and Graves' hyperthyroidism. Study as a whole: Hyperthyroidism counted as stable given no ophthalmopathy within 18 months of follow-up.

Comments on this clonotype: Its antigen is currently unknown.

As the template, RNA transcripts were used to amplify TCR beta CDR3 regions. An opening RT-PCR round employed HTBI primers and preceded a second-round multiplex PCR. TCRdb reprocessed the multiplex PCR reads with MiXCR, giving one entry per CDR3 protein. The table shows some 1.1 million distinct CDR3 sequences, with about 36% occurring only once. Clinical symptoms and serum thyroxine were used for diagnosis; TRAb, thyroid ultrasound and orbital computed tomography were also relied on. Notes on the study in general: Most clonotypes expanded in thyroid above 0.001 frequency were present in blood too. Researchers report that a 13-signature model separated ophthalmopathy from stable hyperthyroidism, posting about 90% sensitivity and 75% to 84% specificity.

The CDR3 loop spans 13 amino acids. Germline V gene data show CDR1 as SQVTM and CDR2 as ANQGSEA. The V gene lost 6 bases and the J gene lost 0 bases, with 8 bases spanning the gap. This TCR derives from an adult man with Graves' hyperthyroidism. Sequencing was done on a sample of peripheral blood or thyroid tissue (not recorded which). This chain uses TRBV29-1 with TRBJ1-4; D not resolved. The CDR3 DNA is TGCAGCGTAAGACAAGCAACTAATGAAAAACTGTTTTTT. Its translation: CSVRQATNEKLFF.